The clone carrying this T cell receptor beta chain was seen at least ten times. The sample originates from a study of molecular identifiers for immune sequencing clone quantification. TCR libraries were built in bulk with a published protocol and specific TCR primers. In TCRdb, the PCR reads were re-called with MiXCR into one record per CDR3 protein. The data show about 640,000 distinct CDR3 sequences, 20% seen once. CDR3 length: 14 amino acids. The junction had 12 bases not matched to a gene; V was cut back by 6 bases and J by 7 bases. Looked up from germline, CDR1 is DFQATT and CDR2 is SNEGSKA (reference sequence).

Sequencing input: naive CD8+ T cells from blood, with Jurkat cell RNA spiked in. Subset specified: FACS-sorted CD8+CD4-CCR7+CD45RA+ naive T cells. The V call is TRBV20-1, the J call TRBJ2-1; 7 nucleotides line up with TRBD1. The sequence was obtained from a human donor in good health. Some libraries in this study had Jurkat cell RNA spiked in. DNA of the CDR3: TGCAGTGCCCCGTTACAGGGGAAGGGGAATGAGCAGTTCTTC. Translating gives CSAPLQGKGNEQFF.